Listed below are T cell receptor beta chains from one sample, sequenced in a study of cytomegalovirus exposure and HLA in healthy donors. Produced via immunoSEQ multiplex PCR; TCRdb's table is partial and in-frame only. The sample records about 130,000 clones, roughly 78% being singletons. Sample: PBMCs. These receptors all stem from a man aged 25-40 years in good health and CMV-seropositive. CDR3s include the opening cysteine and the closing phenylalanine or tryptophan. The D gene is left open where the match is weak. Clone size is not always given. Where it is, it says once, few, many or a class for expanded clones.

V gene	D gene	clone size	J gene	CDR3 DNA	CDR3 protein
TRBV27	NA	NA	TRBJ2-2	TGTGCCAGCAGTTTCTCGAGGACCGGGGAGCTGTTTTTT	CASSFSRTGELFF
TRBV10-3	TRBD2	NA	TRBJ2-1	TGTGCCATCAGTGAGTTCTTAGTAAAGGCTAGCGGGAGGTTCAGTGAGCAGTTCTTC	CAISEFLVKASGRFSEQFF
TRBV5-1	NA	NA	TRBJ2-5	TGCGCCAGCAGCCTGATAACTAGGGGGACCCAAGAGACCCAGTACTTC	CASSLITRGTQETQYF
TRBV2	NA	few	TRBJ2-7	TGTGCCAGCAGTGAACAGCCGTACAGCACCTACGAGCAGTACTTC	CASSEQPYSTYEQYF
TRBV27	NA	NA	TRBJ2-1	TGTGCCAGCAGTCCCAACAGGCTATCCTACAATGAGCAGTTCTTC	CASSPNRLSYNEQFF
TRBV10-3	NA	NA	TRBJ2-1	TGTGCCATCAGCGCGGAGCTAGTGCCCTACAATGAGCAGTTCTTC	CAISAELVPYNEQFF
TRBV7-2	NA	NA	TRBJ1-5	TGTGCCAGCAGCTATATGAGCAATCAGCCCCAGCATTTT	CASSYMSNQPQHF
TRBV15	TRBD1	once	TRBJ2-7	TGTGCCACCAGCAGAAGGACAGGGGGCTACGAGCAGTACTTC	CATSRRTGGYEQYF
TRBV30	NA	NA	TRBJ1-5	TGTGCCTGGAGCGTCCTTAGCAATCAGCCCCAGCATTTT	CAWSVLSNQPQHF
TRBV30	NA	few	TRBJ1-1	TGTGCCTGGAGGCGGGCCTCCAGTAGAGGGACTGAAGCTTTCTTT	CAWRRASSRGTEAFF
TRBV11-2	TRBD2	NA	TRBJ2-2	TGTGCCAGCAGCCTGGCGGGACTAGCGAGCACCGGGGAGCTGTTTTTT	CASSLAGLASTGELFF
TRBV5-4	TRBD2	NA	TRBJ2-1	TGTGCCAGCAGCCCGGCGGGAGGGCGGACCTACAATGAGCAGTTCTTC	CASSPAGGRTYNEQFF
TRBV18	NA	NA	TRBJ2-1	TGTGCCAGCTCACGACTTGGACAGAACAATGAGCAGTTCTTC	CASSRLGQNNEQFF
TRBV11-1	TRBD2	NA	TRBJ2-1	TGTGCCAGCAGCCCCCGAGGGCTAGCGGGAGCATATAACAATGAGCAGTTCTTC	CASSPRGLAGAYNNEQFF
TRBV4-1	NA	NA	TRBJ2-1	TGCGCCAGCAGCCGCGGGACCGTTTCCTACAATGAGCAGTTCTTC	CASSRGTVSYNEQFF
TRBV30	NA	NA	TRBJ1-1	TGTGCCTGGAGTGTAGTGGGCAGTGAAGCTTTCTTT	CAWSVVGSEAFF
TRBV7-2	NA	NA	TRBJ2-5	TGTGCCAGCAGCCCCGGGGCACAGGGAAGAGAGACCCAGTACTTC	CASSPGAQGRETQYF
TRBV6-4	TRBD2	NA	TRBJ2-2	TGTGCCAGCAGTCGACTAGCGGGAGAGACCGGGGAGCTGTTTTTT	CASSRLAGETGELFF
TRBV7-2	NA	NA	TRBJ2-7	TGTGCCAGCAGCTTAGGGAGGGTCGACTACGAGCAGTACTTC	CASSLGRVDYEQYF
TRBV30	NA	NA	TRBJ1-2	TGTGCCTGGAGCCGTAACTATGGCTACACCTTC	CAWSRNYGYTF
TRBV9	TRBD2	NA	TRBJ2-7	TGTGCCAGCAGCGTAGCGGGCGGGAGCGAGCAGTACTTC	CASSVAGGSEQYF